The 14 T cell receptor beta chains given below trace back to one sample, sequenced in a study of T cells in Graves' hyperthyroidism and ophthalmopathy. The TCR beta CDR3 regions underwent amplification using RNA transcripts as the source. Carried out on the TCR CDR3, a first-round RT-PCR used the HTBI primer set. TCRdb used MiXCR to reprocess the multiplex PCR reads, holding one entry per CDR3 protein. The sample records 200,000 to 300,000 distinct CDR3 sequences, around 25% being singletons. Input material: blood. These TCRs come from a woman aged 40-49 years with Graves' ophthalmopathy.

This clonotype was found many times. This chain uses TRBV6-2 or TRBV6-3 with TRBJ2-7; a possible D gene is TRBD2 (6 bases). The CDR3 sequence is 16 residues long. Germline CDR1 is MNHEY and CDR2 is SVGEGT. The V end lost 6 bases, the J end lost 3 bases, and 21 bases lay between the germline ends. As DNA, the CDR3 is TGTGCCAGCAGATCGACCAGGGACTTGGTTAACTACGAGCAGTACTTC. As protein: CASRSTRDLVNYEQYF.

This chain joins TRBV12-3 or TRBV12-4 and TRBJ2-5; TRBD1 or TRBD2 may be the D gene (5 bases each). With 3 bases removed from V and 0 bases from J, the gap between germline ends came to 17 bases. This CDR3 spans 17 amino acids. The CDR3 bases are TGTGCCAGCAGTTTTGGGGGATCTGGGGCCAACCAAGAGACCCAGTACTTC. This encodes CASSFGGSGANQETQYF.

This clonotype was found many times. CDR3 sequence: CSARPAASGTYEQYF. CDR3 DNA: TGCAGTGCTAGACCCGCGGCTAGCGGGACCTACGAGCAGTACTTC. This chain connects TRBV20-1 to TRBJ2-7, with 9 bases fitting TRBD2. CDR3 size: 15 residues. Germline values: CDR1 DFQATT, CDR2 SNEGSKA (reference sequence). V lost 2 bases, J lost 2 bases, and 7 bases stayed unmatched.

This clonotype was counted ten times or more. The J gene is TRBJ1-5, the V gene TRBV6-5; D ambiguous. The V gene lost 9 bases and the J gene lost 0 bases, with 6 bases spanning the gap. The CDR3 is 12 residues long. The germline gives CDR1 MNHEY, CDR2 SVGAGI. The CDR3 loop is CASGYSNQPQHF. In nucleotides, the CDR3 is TGTGCCAGTGGATATAGCAATCAGCCCCAGCATTTT.

This clonotype came up a few times. The rearrangement uses TRBV19 and TRBJ2-7, with 10 bases aligning to TRBD1. The CDR3 extends over 16 amino acids. Germline-derived CDR1 and CDR2 are LNHDA and SQIVND (reference sequence). V was clipped by 4 bases and J by 1 base; unmatched bases: 7. CDR3 nucleotides: TGTGCCAGTAGTACCCTGCCGGGACAGGGGTCCTACGAGCAGTACTTC. Translation: CASSTLPGQGSYEQYF.

This clonotype was seen at least ten times. V gene TRBV6-5 combines with J gene TRBJ2-7; D may be TRBD2 (6 bases). There are 13 residues in the CDR3. Germline V CDR1 and CDR2: MNHEY, SVGAGI. V was cut by 8 bases and J by 0 bases, with 11 bases left in between. The CDR3 sequence: CASGRGSSYEQYF. CDR3 coding DNA: TGTGCCAGCGGGCGGGGTAGCTCCTACGAGCAGTACTTC.

At least ten counts were recorded for this clonotype. The V gene is TRBV5-1, the J gene TRBJ2-7; possible D gene TRBD1, 6 bases. The CDR3 contains 14 residues. V lost 0 bases and J 6 bases, leaving 13 bases between the germline ends. In germline, CDR1 is SGHRS, CDR2 YFSETQ. CDR3 in amino acids: CASSLGRGYSEQYF. CDR3 sequence (DNA): TGCGCCAGCAGCTTGGGCAGGGGTTATTCCGAGCAGTACTTC.

This clonotype has ten or more counts. The chain joins TRBV12-3 or TRBV12-4 to TRBJ2-7; D might be TRBD2 (5 bases). This CDR3 has 14 amino acids. Trimming stripped 7 bases from V and 2 bases from J, with 15 bases between. In DNA, the CDR3 is TGTGCCAGCAACGGAGACTACTCCCCCTACGAGCAGTACTTC. This translates into CASNGDYSPYEQYF.

This clonotype was seen repeatedly, ten times or more. The chain links TRBV14 to TRBJ1-1; D is undetermined. V was trimmed by 1 base and J by 1 base, leaving 7 bases between them. The length of the CDR3 is 14 residues. Germline loops: CDR1 SGHDN, CDR2 FVKESK. In DNA, the CDR3 is TGTGCCAGCAGCCAAGGGCAGACGAACACTGAAGCTTTCTTT. It yields the protein CASSQGQTNTEAFF.

Note on this clonotype: This sequence may be a read error, since a much larger clone differs from it by one base. The CDR3 carries no conserved terminal phenylalanine or tryptophan, so it likely arises from a read error. The V gene is TRBV4-1, the J gene TRBJ1-5; weak D call: TRBD1 (5 bases). The V and J ends lost 3 bases and 2 bases respectively, with 20 bases between them. The CDR3 has 18 residues. Germline CDR1 reads MGHRA; CDR2 reads YSYEKL. The CDR3 loop is CASSQKGPYSDGNQPQHI. The CDR3 coding sequence is TGCGCCAGCAGCCAGAAGGGGCCATACAGTGACGGCAATCAGCCCCAGCATATT.

This clonotype occurred many times. This chain joins TRBV9 and TRBJ2-5; 9 positions match TRBD2. The CDR3 has 16 residues. The V and J ends lost 4 bases and 4 bases, in that order; junction bases with no gene match: 11. The germline CDR1 and CDR2 sequences are SGDLS and YYNGEE. The CDR3 sequence is CASSPAAGGTGETQYF. The CDR3 DNA follows: TGTGCCAGCAGCCCCGCGGCGGGGGGGACGGGAGAGACCCAGTACTTC.

A word on this clonotype: This sequence may be a read error, since a much larger clone differs from it by one base. The V and J genes are TRBV11-2 and TRBJ2-2, with TRBD1 matching over 9 bases. Trimming removed 6 bases from V and 4 bases from J; junction bases left unmatched: 6. The CDR3 sequence is 15 residues long. The germline V gene has CDR1 SGHAT and CDR2 FQNNGV. CDR3 sequence: CASRGTGTTTGELFF. Written as DNA, the CDR3 is TGTGCCAGCAGGGGGACAGGGACGACCACCGGGGAGCTGTTTTTT.

This clonotype was recorded at least ten times. The chain is built from TRBV7-9 and TRBJ1-2; D gene unclear. V was cut by 3 bases and J by 6 bases, with 14 bases left in between. CDR3 length: 14 residues. The germline V gene encodes CDR1 SEHNR and CDR2 FQNEAQ (reference sequence). The CDR3 protein is CASSFPVAVHGYTF. CDR3 nucleotide sequence: TGTGCCAGCAGCTTCCCGGTAGCGGTTCATGGCTACACCTTC.

In this sample, this clonotype turned up many times. The chain carries TRBV30 and TRBJ2-6; no clear D gene. With 4 bases removed from V and 0 bases from J, the gap between germline ends came to 7 bases. Germline V gene lookup returns CDR1 GTSNPN and CDR2 SVGIG (reference sequence). The CDR3 loop spans 14 amino acids. CDR3 in amino acids: CAWTQPSGANVLTF. As DNA, the CDR3 is TGTGCCTGGACCCAGCCCTCTGGGGCCAACGTCCTGACTTTC.